One and the same sample provided the 16 T cell receptor beta chains below, sequenced in a study of OX40 agonist ivuxolimab in advanced cancers. This table comes from immunoSEQ multiplex PCR, and its TCRdb copy is limited to in-frame clones, with some not included. The sample includes over 50,000 clones, roughly 90% of them seen just once. This specimen was CD4+ or CD8+ T cells sorted from blood, taken in a trial of the OX40 agonist ivuxolimab. Receptors originate from an adult with an advanced solid tumor such as melanoma, head and neck, liver or kidney cancer.

This clone was counted once. The chain links TRBV7-9 to TRBJ2-7, with unresolved D. Germline V gene lookup returns CDR1 SEHNR and CDR2 FQNEAQ (reference sequence). Trimming left V 1 base short and J 2 bases short, with 6 bases between. This CDR3 spans 13 amino acids. The CDR3 region has the DNA TGTGCCAGCAGCTTAGAGGTTACCTACGAGCAGTACTTC. Translating gives CASSLEVTYEQYF.

This rearrangement joins TRBV27 to TRBJ2-7; 9 nucleotides line up with TRBD1. The V gene's germline CDR1 is MNHEY and CDR2 SMNVEV (reference sequence). CDR3 length: 14 residues. J lost 1 base, V lost 5 bases, and 3 bases had no gene match. CDR3 nucleotides: TGTGCCAGCAGTCGACAGGGGGATTCCTACGAGCAGTACTTC. Protein product: CASSRQGDSYEQYF.

The DNA for the CDR3 is TGTGCCAGCAGTCCCCCCCTAGAGGGGAACACTGAAGCTTTCTTT. Protein product: CASSPPLEGNTEAFF. The J gene is TRBJ1-1, the V gene TRBV28; D remains ambiguous. Deletions cut 5 bases from V and 1 base from J, with 14 bases between. Germline CDR1 MDHEN, CDR2 SYDVKM. This CDR3 is built from 15 residues.

The CDR3 loop is CASTHRGAGLDNTGELFF. DNA for the CDR3: TGTGCCAGTACCCATAGGGGGGCGGGACTCGATAACACCGGGGAGCTGTTTTTT. This chain connects TRBV19 to TRBJ2-2, with D perhaps matching TRBD1 or TRBD2 (6 bases each). V dropped 7 bases and J dropped 2 bases, with 23 bases sitting between them. The V gene's germline CDR1 is LNHDA and CDR2 SQIVND (reference sequence). This CDR3 is 18 amino acids long.

This chain uses TRBV6-5 with TRBJ2-7; TRBD1 agrees at 7 bases. V trimming: 4 bases; J trimming: 3 bases; junction bases outside the gene matches: 6. The CDR3 covers 14 residues. Looked up from germline, CDR1 is MNHEY and CDR2 is SVGAGI. The CDR3 region is CASSSNRDSYEQYF. The CDR3 nucleotides read TGTGCCAGCAGTTCAAACCGGGACAGCTACGAGCAGTACTTC.

This chain connects TRBV4-2 to TRBJ2-7, with D perhaps TRBD2 (6 bases). The CDR3 contains 16 residues. Trimming shortened V by 1 base and J by 4 bases, and 17 bases separated the two germline ends. Per the germline V gene, CDR1 is LGHNA and CDR2 is YNFKEQ. CDR3 sequence reads: CASSQVLPSREYEQYF. In DNA, the CDR3 is TGTGCCAGCAGCCAAGTCCTTCCATCTCGGGAGTACGAGCAGTACTTC.

The chain is built from TRBV6-6 and TRBJ2-7; TRBD2 matches 12 bases. Per the germline V gene, CDR1 is MNHNY and CDR2 is SVGAGI (reference sequence). Trimming cost V 5 bases and J 6 bases; bases outside gene matches: 5. The CDR3 has 14 amino acids. The CDR3: CASSKTSGSSEQYF. In DNA, the CDR3 is TGTGCCAGCAGTAAGACTAGCGGGAGTAGCGAGCAGTACTTC.

The V call is TRBV5-6, the J call TRBJ2-5; 7 nucleotides align to TRBD2. The CDR3 spans 13 residues. The V gene's germline CDR1 is SGHDT and CDR2 YYEEEE. V trimming: 5 bases; J trimming: 5 bases; junction bases outside the gene matches: 6. The CDR3 nucleotides read TGTGCCAGCAGTACCGGGACTACGGAGACCCAGTACTTC. Its translation is CASSTGTTETQYF.

The V call is TRBV5-1, the J call TRBJ2-5; D gene uncertain. This CDR3 comprises 14 residues. V was pared by 1 base and J by 1 base, with 8 bases between. CDR1 SGHRS and CDR2 YFSETQ come from the germline V gene. The CDR3 here is CASSLRWGQETQYF. CDR3 DNA: TGCGCCAGCAGCTTGAGGTGGGGCCAAGAGACCCAGTACTTC.

This clone was observed a few times. This chain connects TRBV29-1 to TRBJ1-2, with a tentative D call TRBD1 (5 bases). CDR1 and CDR2 (germline): SQVTM, ANQGSEA. The CDR3 consists of 12 residues. V was clipped by 7 bases and J by 5 bases, with 14 bases between them. In DNA form, the CDR3 reads TGCAGCGCCAGGGACGGTGAATATGGCTACACCTTC. Translated: CSARDGEYGYTF.

The CDR3 reads CASSTGLKETQYF. The CDR3 DNA follows: TGTGCCAGCAGCACCGGACTCAAAGAGACCCAGTACTTC. The chain uses TRBV27 and TRBJ2-5; TRBD2 might be the D (5 bases). Per germline, CDR1 MNHEY and CDR2 SMNVEV (reference sequence). The CDR3 length is 13 residues. Trimming stripped 6 bases from V and 3 bases from J, with 11 bases between.

By sample fraction, this clone is medium-sized. The chain has TRBV5-6 and TRBJ2-7; tentative D call: TRBD1 (6 bases). The CDR3 length is 15 residues. V was pared by 4 bases and J by 5 bases, with 19 bases between. Germline V gives CDR1 SGHDT, CDR2 YYEEEE. CDR3 sequence: CASSTATGRRNEQYF. The CDR3 coding sequence is TGTGCCAGCAGCACCGCTACAGGGAGACGGAACGAGCAGTACTTC.

The gene calls are TRBV7-9 and TRBJ2-5, with 10 positions matching TRBD1. The J segment lost 4 bases and the V segment lost 11 bases, leaving 10 bases of the junction unmatched. This CDR3 is built from 14 residues. Germline V lookup: CDR1 SEHNR, CDR2 FQNEAQ (reference sequence). For the CDR3, the DNA is TGTGCCTCCGGCCTGGGACAGGGGAGAGAGACCCAGTACTTC. It translates to CASGLGQGRETQYF. Using reference TRBV7-9 and TRBJ2-5 for the parts outside the CDR3, the full variable domain is DTGVSQNPRHKITKRGQNVTFRCDPISEHNRLYWYRQTLGQGPEFLTYFQNEAQLEKSRLLSDRFSAERPKGSFSTLEIQRTEQGDSAMYLCASGLGQGRETQYFGPGTRLLVL.

The chain carries TRBV27 and TRBJ2-1; TRBD1 might be the D (5 bases). CDR1 and CDR2 from the germline V gene are MNHEY and SMNVEV (reference sequence). The CDR3 is 13 amino acids. Trimming removed 3 bases from V and 8 bases from J, with 11 bases in between. The DNA of the CDR3 is TGTGCCAGCAGTTTTACTCAGACAGATGAGCAGTTCTTC. This encodes CASSFTQTDEQFF.

The V call is TRBV21-1, the J call TRBJ1-5. TRBV21-1 corresponds to a pseudogene. CDR3 length: 14 residues. CDR3 sequence reads: CASSKDLGDQPQHF. The DNA of the CDR3 is TGTGCCAGCAGCAAAGATCTGGGGGATCAGCCCCAGCATTTT.

The chain joins TRBV10-3 to TRBJ2-7; 7 bases line up with TRBD2. CDR1 and CDR2 from the germline V gene are ENHRY and SYGVKD. J was trimmed by 3 bases and V by 0 bases; bases with no gene match: 11. This CDR3 is 17 amino acids long. The CDR3 sequence is CAISESGEGGSIYEQYF. CDR3 DNA: TGTGCCATCAGTGAGTCGGGGGAGGGCGGTTCTATCTACGAGCAGTACTTC.